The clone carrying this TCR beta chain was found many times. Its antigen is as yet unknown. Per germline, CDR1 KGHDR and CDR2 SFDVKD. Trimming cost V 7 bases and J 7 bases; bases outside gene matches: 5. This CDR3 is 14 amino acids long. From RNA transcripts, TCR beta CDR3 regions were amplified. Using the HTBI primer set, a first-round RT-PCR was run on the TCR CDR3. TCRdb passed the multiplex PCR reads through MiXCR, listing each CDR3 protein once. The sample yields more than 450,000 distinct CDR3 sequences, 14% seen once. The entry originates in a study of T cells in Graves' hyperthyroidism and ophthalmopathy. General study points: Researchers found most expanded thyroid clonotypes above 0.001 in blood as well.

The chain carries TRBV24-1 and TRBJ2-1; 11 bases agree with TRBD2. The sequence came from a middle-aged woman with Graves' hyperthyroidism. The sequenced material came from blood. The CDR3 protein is CATRESSGRNEQFF. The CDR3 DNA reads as TGTGCCACCAGGGAGTCTAGCGGGAGGAATGAGCAGTTCTTC.